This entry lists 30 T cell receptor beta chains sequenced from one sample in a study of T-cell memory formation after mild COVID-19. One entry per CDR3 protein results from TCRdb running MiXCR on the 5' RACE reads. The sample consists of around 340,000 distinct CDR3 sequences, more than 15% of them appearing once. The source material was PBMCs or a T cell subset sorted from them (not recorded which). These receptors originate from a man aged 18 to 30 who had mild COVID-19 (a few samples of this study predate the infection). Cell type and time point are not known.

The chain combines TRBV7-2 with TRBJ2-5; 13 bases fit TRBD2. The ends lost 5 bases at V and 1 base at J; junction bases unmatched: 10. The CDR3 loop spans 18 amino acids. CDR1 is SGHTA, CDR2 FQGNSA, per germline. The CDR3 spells CASSPRLAGGPPQETQYF. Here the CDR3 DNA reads TGTGCCAGCAGCCCACGACTAGCGGGGGGACCTCCCCAAGAGACCCAGTACTTC.

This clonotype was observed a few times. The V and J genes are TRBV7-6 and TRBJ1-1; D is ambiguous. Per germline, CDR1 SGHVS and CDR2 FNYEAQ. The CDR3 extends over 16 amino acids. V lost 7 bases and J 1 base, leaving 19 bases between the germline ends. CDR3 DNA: TGTGCCAGCACCCCGCATCCCGACGGTAGGAACACTGAAGCTTTCTTT. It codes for CASTPHPDGRNTEAFF.

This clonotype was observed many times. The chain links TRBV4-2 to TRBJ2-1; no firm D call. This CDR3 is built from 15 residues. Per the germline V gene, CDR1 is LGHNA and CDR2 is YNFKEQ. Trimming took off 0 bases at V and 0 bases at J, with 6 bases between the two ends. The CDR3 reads CASSQDLYSYNEQFF. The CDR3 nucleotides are TGTGCCAGCAGCCAAGACCTCTACTCCTACAATGAGCAGTTCTTC.

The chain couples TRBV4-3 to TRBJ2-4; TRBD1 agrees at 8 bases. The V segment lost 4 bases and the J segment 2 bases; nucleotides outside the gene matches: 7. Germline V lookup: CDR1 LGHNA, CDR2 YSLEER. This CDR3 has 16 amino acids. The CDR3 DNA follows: TGCGCCAGCAGCCCGTTGACAGGGGTCCCCAAAAACATTCAGTACTTC. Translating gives CASSPLTGVPKNIQYF.

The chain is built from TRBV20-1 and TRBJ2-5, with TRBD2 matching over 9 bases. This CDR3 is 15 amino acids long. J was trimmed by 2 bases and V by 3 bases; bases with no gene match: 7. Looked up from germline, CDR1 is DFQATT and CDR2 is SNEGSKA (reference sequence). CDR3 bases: TGCAGTGCTAGGGAGGAGCGGGGGGATCAAGAGACCCAGTACTTC. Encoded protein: CSAREERGDQETQYF.

The CDR3 DNA reads TGTGCCAGCTCCCCGCGACCCTCCTATACGCAGTATTTT. Translating it yields CASSPRPSYTQYF. This chain connects TRBV27 to TRBJ2-3; D call uncertain. Germline assignment: CDR1 MNHEY and CDR2 SMNVEV (reference sequence). The ends were cut back, 8 bases at V and 7 bases at J, with 16 bases in the middle. This CDR3 spans 13 amino acids.

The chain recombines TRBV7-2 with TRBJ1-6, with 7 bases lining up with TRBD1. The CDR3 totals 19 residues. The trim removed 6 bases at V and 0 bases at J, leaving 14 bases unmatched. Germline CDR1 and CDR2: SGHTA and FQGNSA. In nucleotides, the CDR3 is TGTGCCAGCAGTTCGCGTCACCCGGGACAGAGCTCCTATAATTCACCCCTCCACTTT. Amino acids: CASSSRHPGQSSYNSPLHF.

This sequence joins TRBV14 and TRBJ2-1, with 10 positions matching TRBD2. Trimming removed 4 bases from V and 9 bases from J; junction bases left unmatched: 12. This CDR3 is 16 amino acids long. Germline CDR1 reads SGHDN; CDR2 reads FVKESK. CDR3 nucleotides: TGTGCCAGCAGCCTAACACCGGGACTAGCGTTGTCTGAGCAGTTCTTC. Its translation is CASSLTPGLALSEQFF.

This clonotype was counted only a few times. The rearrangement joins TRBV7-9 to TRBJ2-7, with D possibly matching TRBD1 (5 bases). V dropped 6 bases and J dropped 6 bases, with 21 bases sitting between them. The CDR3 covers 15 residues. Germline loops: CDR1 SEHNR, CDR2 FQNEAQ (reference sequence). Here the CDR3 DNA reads TGTGCCAGCAGTTCCCGGACCAGGGTTAATGCCGAGCAGTACTTC. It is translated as CASSSRTRVNAEQYF.

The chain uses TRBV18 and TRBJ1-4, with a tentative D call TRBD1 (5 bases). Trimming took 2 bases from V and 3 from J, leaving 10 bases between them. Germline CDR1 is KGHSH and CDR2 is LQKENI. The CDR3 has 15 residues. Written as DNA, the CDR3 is TGTGCCAGCTCACCATCCCGGGGGGCTAATGAAAAACTGTTTTTT. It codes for CASSPSRGANEKLFF.

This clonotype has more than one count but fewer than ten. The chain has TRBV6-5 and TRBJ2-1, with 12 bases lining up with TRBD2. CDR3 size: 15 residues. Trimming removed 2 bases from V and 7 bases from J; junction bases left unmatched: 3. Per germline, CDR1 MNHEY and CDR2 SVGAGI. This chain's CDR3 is CASSYGLAGGNEQFF. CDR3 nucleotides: TGTGCCAGCAGTTACGGGCTAGCGGGGGGGAATGAGCAGTTCTTC.

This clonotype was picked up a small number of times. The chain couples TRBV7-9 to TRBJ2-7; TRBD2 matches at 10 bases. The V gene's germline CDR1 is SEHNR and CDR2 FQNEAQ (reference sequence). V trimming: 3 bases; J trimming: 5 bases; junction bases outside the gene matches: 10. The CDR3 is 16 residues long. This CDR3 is CASSFSPTGTSDEQYF. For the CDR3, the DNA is TGTGCCAGCAGCTTTTCTCCTACCGGGACTAGCGACGAGCAGTACTTC.

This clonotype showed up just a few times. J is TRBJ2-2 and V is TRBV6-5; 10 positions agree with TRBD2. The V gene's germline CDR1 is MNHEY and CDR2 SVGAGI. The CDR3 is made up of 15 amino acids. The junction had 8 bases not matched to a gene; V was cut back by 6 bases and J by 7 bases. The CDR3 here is CASSIPTSGIGELFF. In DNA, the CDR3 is TGTGCCAGCAGCATACCCACTAGCGGGATCGGGGAGCTGTTTTTT.

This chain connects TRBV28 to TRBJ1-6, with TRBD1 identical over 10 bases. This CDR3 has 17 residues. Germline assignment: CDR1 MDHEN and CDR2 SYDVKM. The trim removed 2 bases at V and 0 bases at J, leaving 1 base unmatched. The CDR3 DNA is TGTGCCAGCAGTTTAGGGACAGGGGACTCCTATAATTCACCCCTCCACTTT. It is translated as CASSLGTGDSYNSPLHF.

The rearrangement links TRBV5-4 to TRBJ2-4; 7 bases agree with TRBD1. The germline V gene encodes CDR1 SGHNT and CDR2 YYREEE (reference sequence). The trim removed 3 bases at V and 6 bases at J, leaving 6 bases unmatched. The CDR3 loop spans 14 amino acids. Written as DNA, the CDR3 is TGTGCCAGCAGCTCATCCGGGACAGCAAACATTCAGTACTTC. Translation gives CASSSSGTANIQYF.

In nucleotides, the CDR3 is TGTGCCAGCACAACGGACAGACCCTACGAGCAGTACTTC. This encodes CASTTDRPYEQYF. The chain recombines TRBV7-9 with TRBJ2-7; maybe TRBD1 (6 bases). Trimming took 7 bases from V and 2 from J, leaving 12 bases between them. Germline CDR1 and CDR2: SEHNR and FQNEAQ (reference sequence). This CDR3 region has 13 residues.

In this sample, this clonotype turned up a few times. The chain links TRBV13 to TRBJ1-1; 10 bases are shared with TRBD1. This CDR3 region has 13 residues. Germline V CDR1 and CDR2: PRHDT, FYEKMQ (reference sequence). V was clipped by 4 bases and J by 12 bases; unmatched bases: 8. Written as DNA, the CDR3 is TGTGCCAGCAGCTCCCTGACAGGGGGCATGACTTTCTTT. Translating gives CASSSLTGGMTFF.

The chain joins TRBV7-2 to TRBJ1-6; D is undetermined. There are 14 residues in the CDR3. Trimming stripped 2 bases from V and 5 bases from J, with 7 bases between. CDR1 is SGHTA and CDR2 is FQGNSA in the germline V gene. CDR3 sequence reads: CASSLLWDNSPLHF. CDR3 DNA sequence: TGTGCCAGCAGCTTACTTTGGGATAATTCACCCCTCCACTTT.

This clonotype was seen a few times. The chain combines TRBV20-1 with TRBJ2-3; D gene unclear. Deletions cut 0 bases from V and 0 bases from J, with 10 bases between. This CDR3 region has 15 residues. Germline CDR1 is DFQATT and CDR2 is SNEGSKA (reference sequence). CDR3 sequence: CSAREGLYSTDTQYF. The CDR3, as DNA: TGCAGTGCTAGAGAAGGTCTGTATAGCACAGATACGCAGTATTTT.

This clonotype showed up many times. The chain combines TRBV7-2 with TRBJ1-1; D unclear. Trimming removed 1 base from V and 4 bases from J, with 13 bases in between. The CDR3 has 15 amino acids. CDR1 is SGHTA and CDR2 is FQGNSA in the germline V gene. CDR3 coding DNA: TGTGCCAGCAGCTTAGAGCGGAGAGGCGGCACTGAAGCTTTCTTT. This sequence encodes CASSLERRGGTEAFF.

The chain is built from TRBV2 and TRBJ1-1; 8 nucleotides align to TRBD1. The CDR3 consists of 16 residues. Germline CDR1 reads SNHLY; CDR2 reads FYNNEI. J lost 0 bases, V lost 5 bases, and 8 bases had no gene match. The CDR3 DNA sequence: TGTGCCAGCAGTTCCCCAGGGGGCGCCTTGAACACTGAAGCTTTCTTT. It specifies CASSSPGGALNTEAFF.

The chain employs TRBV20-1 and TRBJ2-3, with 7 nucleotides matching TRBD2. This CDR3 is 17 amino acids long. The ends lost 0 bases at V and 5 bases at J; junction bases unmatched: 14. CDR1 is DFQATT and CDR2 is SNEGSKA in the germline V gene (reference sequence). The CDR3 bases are TGCAGTGCTAGAGAAAGGTGGCTAGCGGCCCGTGGAGATACGCAGTATTTT. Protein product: CSARERWLAARGDTQYF.

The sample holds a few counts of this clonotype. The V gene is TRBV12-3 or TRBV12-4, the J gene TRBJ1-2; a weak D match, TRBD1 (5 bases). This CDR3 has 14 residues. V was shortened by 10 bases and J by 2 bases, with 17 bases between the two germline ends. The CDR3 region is CATQPQDVNYGYTF. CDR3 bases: TGTGCCACCCAACCACAGGATGTAAACTATGGCTACACCTTC.

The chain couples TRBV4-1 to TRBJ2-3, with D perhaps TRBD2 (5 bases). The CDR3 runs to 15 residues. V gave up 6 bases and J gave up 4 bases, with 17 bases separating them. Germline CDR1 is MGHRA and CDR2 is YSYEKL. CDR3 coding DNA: TGCGCCAGCAGTCGGGTCGCCGAGGGTGCAGATACGCAGTATTTT. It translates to CASSRVAEGADTQYF.

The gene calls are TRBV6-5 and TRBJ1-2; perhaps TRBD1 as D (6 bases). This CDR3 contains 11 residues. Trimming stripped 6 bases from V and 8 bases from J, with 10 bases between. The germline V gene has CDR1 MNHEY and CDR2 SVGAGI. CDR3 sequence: CASSRGQGYTF. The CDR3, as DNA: TGTGCCAGCAGCCGCGGACAGGGCTACACCTTC.

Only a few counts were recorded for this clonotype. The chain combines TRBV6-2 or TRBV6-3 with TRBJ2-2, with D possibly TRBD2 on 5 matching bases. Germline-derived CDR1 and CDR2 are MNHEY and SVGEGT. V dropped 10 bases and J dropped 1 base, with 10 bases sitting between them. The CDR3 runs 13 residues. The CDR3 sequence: CATDGLNTGELFF. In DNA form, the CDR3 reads TGTGCCACGGACGGACTGAACACCGGGGAGCTGTTTTTT.

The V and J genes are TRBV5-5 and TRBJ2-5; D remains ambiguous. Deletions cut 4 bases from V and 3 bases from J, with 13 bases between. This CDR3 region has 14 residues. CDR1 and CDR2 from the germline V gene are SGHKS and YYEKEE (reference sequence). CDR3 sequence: CASSHWTDEETQYF. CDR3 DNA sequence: TGTGCCAGCAGCCATTGGACGGATGAAGAGACCCAGTACTTC.

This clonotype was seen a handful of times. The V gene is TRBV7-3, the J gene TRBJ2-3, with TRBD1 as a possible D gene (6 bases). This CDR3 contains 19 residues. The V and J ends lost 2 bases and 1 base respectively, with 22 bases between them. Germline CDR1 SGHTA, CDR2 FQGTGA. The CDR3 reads CASSLGIQGITSGTDTQYF. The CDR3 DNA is TGTGCCAGCAGCTTAGGGATCCAGGGGATAACTAGTGGCACAGATACGCAGTATTTT.

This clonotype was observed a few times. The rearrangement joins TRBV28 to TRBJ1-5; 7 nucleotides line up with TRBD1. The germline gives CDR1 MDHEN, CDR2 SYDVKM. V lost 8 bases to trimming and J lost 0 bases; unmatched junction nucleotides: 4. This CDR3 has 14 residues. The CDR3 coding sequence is TGTGCCAGCCAAACAGGGGATAGCAATCAGCCCCAGCATTTT. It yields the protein CASQTGDSNQPQHF.

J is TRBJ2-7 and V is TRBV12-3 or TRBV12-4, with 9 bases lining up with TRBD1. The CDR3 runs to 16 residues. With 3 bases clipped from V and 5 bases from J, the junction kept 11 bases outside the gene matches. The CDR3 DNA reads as TGTGCCAGCAGTTTCTACAGGGGGCCGACGGGGGACGAGCAGTACTTC. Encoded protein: CASSFYRGPTGDEQYF.